The rows below give T cell receptor beta chains drawn from one sample of a study of blood T cell repertoires in COVID-19. TCRdb's copy holds only in-frame clones and misses some; the assay was immunoSEQ multiplex PCR. The table has more than 200,000 clones, around 80% seen once. The source material was PBMCs or T cells enriched from blood (not recorded which). The origin of the receptors is a woman aged 40 to 50 with acute COVID-19. Both conserved end residues are part of each CDR3. A D gene is named only where the DNA matches it firmly. Size is stated for part of the rows, as once, few or many counts, or as a class when the clone is expanded.

j_gene,v_gene,d_gene,abundance,CDR3aa,CDR3nt
TRBJ2-7,TRBV5-1,TRBD2,NA,CASSLAGGGSSYEQYF,TGCGCCAGCAGCTTGGCCGGAGGCGGGAGTAGCTACGAGCAGTACTTC
TRBJ2-3,TRBV23-1,NA,NA,CASSQTAEPLSTDTQYF,TGCGCCAGCAGTCAAACGGCGGAGCCCTTGAGCACAGATACGCAGTATTTT
TRBJ2-2,TRBV19,NA,NA,CASSIAQGGTGELFF,TGTGCCAGTAGTATCGCACAGGGAGGGACCGGGGAGCTGTTTTTT
TRBJ1-2,TRBV29-1,TRBD1,NA,CSAEGQGSYGYTF,TGCAGCGCCGAGGGACAGGGGAGCTATGGCTACACCTTC
TRBJ2-7,TRBV7-8,TRBD2,once,CASGTSSYEQYF,TGTGCCAGCGGGACTAGTTCCTACGAGCAGTACTTC
TRBJ2-5,TRBV3-1/TRBV3-2,TRBD2,NA,CASSQDAGVTGTQYF,TGTGCCAGCAGCCAAGACGCGGGAGTAACGGGGACCCAGTACTTC
TRBJ2-1,TRBV9,NA,NA,CASSSQGAWTSGNEQFF,TGTGCCAGCTCGTCACAGGGGGCATGGACTAGCGGTAATGAGCAGTTCTTC
TRBJ1-5,TRBV30,TRBD1,NA,CAWSGGTGYNQPQHF,TGTGCCTGGAGTGGAGGGACAGGGTACAACCAGCCCCAGCATTTT
TRBJ2-7,TRBV11-1,TRBD1,NA,CASSFQGAYEQYF,TGTGCCAGCAGCTTCCAGGGGGCGTACGAGCAGTACTTC
TRBJ1-5,TRBV10-3,NA,once,CAISWTDSNQPQHF,TGTGCCATCAGTTGGACAGATAGCAATCAGCCCCAGCATTTT
TRBJ1-6,TRBV7-3,NA,NA,CASSLTRRGSPLHF,TGTGCCAGCAGCTTAACCCGAAGGGGTTCACCCCTCCACTTT
TRBJ1-5,TRBV21-1,NA,NA,CASSKDLGASGQPQHF,TGTGCCAGCAGCAAAGACCTGGGGGCGTCGGGGCAGCCCCAGCATTTT
TRBJ2-6,TRBV19,TRBD1,NA,CASSMTGVGSGANVLTF,TGTGCCAGTAGTATGACAGGGGTGGGAAGTGGGGCCAACGTCCTGACTTTC
TRBJ1-1,TRBV3-1/TRBV3-2,NA,NA,CASSRSTAEAFF,TGTGCCAGCAGCCGGTCAACGGCTGAAGCTTTCTTT
TRBJ2-3,TRBV7-3,TRBD1,NA,CASSTRQGGTDTQYF,TGTGCCAGCAGTACTAGACAGGGGGGCACAGATACGCAGTATTTT
TRBJ2-1,TRBV5-4,TRBD1,NA,CASILTLGQGYNEQFF,TGTGCCAGCATTCTAACTCTGGGACAGGGCTACAATGAGCAGTTCTTC
TRBJ1-2,TRBV6-1,NA,NA,CASSEARVGGYTF,TGTGCCAGCAGTGAAGCGCGGGTAGGTGGCTACACCTTC
TRBJ1-5,TRBV5-6,TRBD1,NA,CASSSKDRGGGNQPQHF,TGTGCCAGCAGCTCGAAAGACAGGGGGGGAGGCAATCAGCCCCAGCATTTT
TRBJ2-5,TRBV19,TRBD2,NA,CASTLAGGPRETQYF,TGTGCCAGTACCTTAGCGGGAGGGCCGAGAGAGACCCAGTACTTC
TRBJ2-7,TRBV7-9,NA,NA,CASSLAQVHYEQYF,TGTGCCAGCAGCTTAGCACAGGTACACTACGAGCAGTACTTC
TRBJ1-2,TRBV6-4,NA,few,CASPAAGRGGYTF,TGTGCCAGCCCTGCGGCAGGGCGAGGTGGCTACACCTTC
TRBJ1-1,TRBV11-3,NA,once,CASSLSLNTEAFF,TGTGCCAGCAGCTTATCATTGAACACTGAAGCTTTCTTT
TRBJ2-7,TRBV7-2,TRBD1,NA,CASSPPNRGRKEQYF,TGTGCCAGCAGCCCCCCGAACAGGGGGCGTAAAGAGCAGTACTTC
TRBJ2-1,TRBV27,NA,NA,CASSLNRASSYNEQFF,TGTGCCAGCAGTTTAAACAGGGCTAGCTCCTACAATGAGCAGTTCTTC
TRBJ2-7,TRBV6-2/TRBV6-3,NA,NA,CASSPLGRGRQYF,TGTGCCAGCAGCCCCCTCGGCAGGGGAAGGCAGTACTTC
TRBJ1-2,TRBV13,TRBD1,NA,CASSLGTGGDYGYTF,TGTGCCAGCAGCTTAGGAACAGGGGGCGACTATGGCTACACCTTC
TRBJ1-1,TRBV30,NA,NA,CAWSEGDYTEAFF,TGTGCCTGGAGTGAAGGGGACTACACTGAAGCTTTCTTT
TRBJ1-2,TRBV29-1,NA,NA,CSVEPHGRRDYGYTF,TGCAGCGTTGAACCGCATGGAAGGAGAGACTATGGCTACACCTTC
TRBJ1-2,TRBV5-1,NA,NA,CASSLGQNTNYGYTF,TGCGCCAGCAGCTTGGGACAAAACACTAACTATGGCTACACCTTC
TRBJ1-5,TRBV7-9,TRBD1,NA,CASSLFGTAAQPQHF,TGTGCCAGCAGCTTGTTTGGGACAGCGGCTCAGCCCCAGCATTTT
TRBJ1-2,TRBV19,NA,NA,CASSIDGIYGYTF,TGTGCCAGTAGTATAGACGGGATCTATGGCTACACCTTC
TRBJ2-7,TRBV30,NA,NA,CASLGRTGEQYF,TGTGCCTCCCTAGGGCGCACGGGGGAGCAGTACTTC
TRBJ2-7,TRBV6-2/TRBV6-3,TRBD2,NA,CASSYLGLAGGTEYF,TGTGCCAGCAGTTACCTGGGACTAGCGGGAGGGACTGAGTACTTC
TRBJ1-6,TRBV7-8,NA,NA,CASSARDSPLHF,TGTGCCAGCAGCGCCAGGGATTCACCCCTCCACTTT
TRBJ1-1,TRBV25-1,TRBD1,NA,CASGQANTEAFF,TGTGCCAGTGGACAGGCAAACACTGAAGCTTTCTTT
TRBJ1-2,TRBV5-1,TRBD1,NA,CASSLSGTGDGYTF,TGCGCCAGCAGCCTGTCCGGGACAGGGGATGGCTACACCTTC
TRBJ1-5,TRBV5-1,TRBD1,many,CASSAGGANQPQHF,TGCGCCAGCAGCGCAGGGGGCGCGAATCAGCCCCAGCATTTT
TRBJ2-2,TRBV6-4,TRBD1,NA,CASSRDRGDTGELFF,TGTGCCAGCAGTAGGGACAGGGGCGACACCGGGGAGCTGTTTTTT
TRBJ2-1,TRBV10-3,NA,NA,CATRQETSYNEQFF,TGTGCCACGCGACAGGAGACCTCCTACAATGAGCAGTTCTTC
TRBJ1-2,TRBV10-3,TRBD1,NA,CAISPGQEYGYTF,TGTGCCATCAGCCCGGGACAGGAGTATGGCTACACCTTC
TRBJ2-2,TRBV30,NA,NA,CAWSASHGQFDGELFF,TGTGCCTGGAGTGCTTCCCACGGACAGTTCGATGGGGAGCTGTTTTTT
TRBJ2-7,TRBV10-3,NA,NA,CAISGGASYEQYF,TGTGCCATCAGTGGGGGAGCCTCCTACGAGCAGTACTTC
TRBJ2-2,TRBV15,TRBD1,NA,CATSRDREGGELFF,TGTGCCACCAGCAGGGACAGGGAAGGCGGGGAGCTGTTTTTT
TRBJ1-1,TRBV27,NA,NA,CASSFTLKGRGPMNTEAFF,TGTGCCAGCAGTTTCACCTTAAAAGGGCGGGGGCCAATGAACACTGAAGCTTTCTTT
TRBJ1-2,TRBV4-1,TRBD1,NA,CASSQIGTGGPMTYTF,TGCGCCAGCAGCCAAATAGGGACAGGGGGACCCATGACCTACACCTTC
TRBJ2-7,TRBV10-3,TRBD1,NA,CAILRDRSYEQYF,TGTGCCATCCTACGGGACAGGTCCTACGAGCAGTACTTC
TRBJ1-1,TRBV10-3,NA,NA,CAITKEDYSLEAFF,TGTGCCATCACCAAGGAGGACTACAGCCTCGAAGCTTTCTTT
TRBJ2-7,TRBV30,TRBD1,NA,CAWRTGTGSYEQYF,TGTGCCTGGAGGACCGGGACAGGGTCCTACGAGCAGTACTTC
TRBJ1-5,TRBV18,TRBD1,few,CASSRSQGDFLQPQHF,TGTGCCAGCTCACGATCCCAGGGGGACTTCCTACAGCCCCAGCATTTT
TRBJ1-5,TRBV3-1/TRBV3-2,NA,NA,CASSQERGRGVSPQHF,TGTGCCAGCAGCCAAGAAAGGGGACGGGGGGTCTCGCCCCAGCATTTT
TRBJ1-5,TRBV9,NA,NA,CASSPGGKDQPQHF,TGTGCCAGCAGCCCCGGGGGGAAGGATCAGCCCCAGCATTTT
TRBJ1-2,TRBV5-4,NA,NA,CASSTQQALGYGYTF,TGTGCCAGCAGCACCCAACAGGCCCTCGGCTATGGCTACACCTTC
TRBJ1-5,TRBV28,TRBD1,once,CASRLQGSNQPQHF,TGTGCCAGCAGACTACAGGGGAGCAATCAGCCCCAGCATTTT